Listed below are T cell receptor beta chains from one sample, sequenced in a study of T cell repertoires in cytomegalovirus infection. These receptors have no known antigen. Using its own MiXCR run on the reads, TCRdb lists one record per CDR3 protein. This table has around 710,000 distinct CDR3 sequences, almost 30% appearing once. Material: cultured CD8+ T cells from PBMCs, obtained from culture after CMV antigen stimulation. The receptors shown here come from a human donor in good health (CMV status not recorded). Some clones in this sample may be carry-over from other donors' samples. Both conserved end residues are part of each CDR3. The D gene is left open where the match is weak. Expanded clones get a size class; other rows say once, few or many, or leave the size out.

size,length,V,J,D,DNA,CDR3
few,15,TRBV11-2,TRBJ2-5,TRBD2,TGTGCCAGCAGCATACTAGCGGGGGGGCGAGAGACCCAGTACTTC,CASSILAGGRETQYF
NA,15,TRBV2,TRBJ2-7,TRBD1,TGTGCCAGAGGACAAGGAGGACAGGGGGCCTACGAGCAGTACTTC,CARGQGGQGAYEQYF
once,13,TRBV7-9,TRBJ1-2,NA,TGTGCCAGCAGTCCCAGGGAACGGGATGGCTACACCTTC,CASSPRERDGYTF
NA,14,TRBV27,TRBJ1-1,NA,TGTGCCAGCAACCCGGCAGGGCTGAACACTGAAGCTTTCTTT,CASNPAGLNTEAFF
NA,15,TRBV6-6,TRBJ2-5,NA,TGTGCCAGCAGTTACACCCGACAGCCTCAAGAGACCCAGTACTTC,CASSYTRQPQETQYF
many,16,TRBV7-2,TRBJ2-1,NA,TGTGCCAGCAGCTTACCCGAGGGGTACTCCTACAATGAGCAGTTCTTC,CASSLPEGYSYNEQFF
few,15,TRBV7-7,TRBJ2-3,TRBD2,TGTGCTAGCAGCCCACAGCGGGGGGAGGCAGATACGCAGTATTTT,CASSPQRGEADTQYF
few,14,TRBV10-3,TRBJ2-5,NA,TGTGCCATCAGTGATCCCCTGTCCCAAGAGACCCAGTACTTC,CAISDPLSQETQYF
NA,13,TRBV27,TRBJ1-5,NA,TGTGCCAGCAGTATCACATCGTATCAGCCCCAGCATTTT,CASSITSYQPQHF
NA,18,TRBV14,TRBJ2-1,TRBD1,TGTGCCAGCAGCCAATGGGCGACAGGGGCCGTAGGACCCAATGAGCAGTTCTTC,CASSQWATGAVGPNEQFF
few,14,TRBV6-6,TRBJ1-2,NA,TGTGCCAGCAGTTACAGCGAGGCAGCTTATGGCTACACCTTC,CASSYSEAAYGYTF
NA,16,TRBV6-5,TRBJ1-1,NA,TGTGCCAGCAGCTCCTATTTAGGGACGTGGAACACTGAAGCTTTCTTT,CASSSYLGTWNTEAFF
NA,15,TRBV3-1,TRBJ1-1,NA,TGTGCCAGCAGCCAAGGGGTCGTGGAGGGAGCTGAAGCTTTCTTT,CASSQGVVEGAEAFF
NA,18,TRBV2,TRBJ1-2,NA,TGTGCCAGCAGTGACTACCCCTGGGGGGCAGAGCTTAACTATGGCTACACCTTC,CASSDYPWGAELNYGYTF
NA,13,TRBV7-9,TRBJ2-3,NA,TGTGCCAGCAGCCCCCCCCTCACAGATACGCAGTATTTT,CASSPPLTDTQYF
NA,14,TRBV6-5,TRBJ2-5,NA,TGTGCCAGCAGTTACAATAATTTACAAGAGACCCAGTACTTC,CASSYNNLQETQYF